Listed here are 2 T cell receptor beta chains from one sample, sequenced in a study of T-cell reconstitution after alpha-beta-depleted transplantation in children. Molecular barcoding with unique molecular identifiers was used for the TCRbeta library. TCRdb reprocessed the PCR reads with MiXCR, giving one entry per CDR3 protein. The data contain about 370,000 distinct CDR3 sequences, around 21% of them singletons. The sample in question was PBMCs from the stem cell graft donor, obtained from the stem cell graft. The origin of the receptors is a human donor who donated a stem cell graft to a child with acute myeloid leukemia.

This clonotype has just a few counts. V is TRBV28 and J is TRBJ2-7, with a tentative D call TRBD2 (6 bases). This CDR3 comprises 13 residues. Germline CDR1 reads MDHEN; CDR2 reads SYDVKM. V was cut by 3 bases and J by 3 bases, with 9 bases left in between. DNA for the CDR3: TGTGCCAGCAGTTTTAGCGGAGTCTACGAGCAGTACTTC. Translation gives CASSFSGVYEQYF.

This clonotype was counted between two and nine times. The chain combines TRBV7-9 with TRBJ2-7; D is uncertain. This CDR3 is built from 13 residues. Germline V gene lookup returns CDR1 SEHNR and CDR2 FQNEAQ (reference sequence). V lost 8 bases to trimming and J lost 3 bases, with 14 bases between them. The CDR3: CASSYLGGYEQYF. Here the CDR3 DNA reads TGTGCCAGCTCCTACCTCGGCGGCTACGAGCAGTACTTC.